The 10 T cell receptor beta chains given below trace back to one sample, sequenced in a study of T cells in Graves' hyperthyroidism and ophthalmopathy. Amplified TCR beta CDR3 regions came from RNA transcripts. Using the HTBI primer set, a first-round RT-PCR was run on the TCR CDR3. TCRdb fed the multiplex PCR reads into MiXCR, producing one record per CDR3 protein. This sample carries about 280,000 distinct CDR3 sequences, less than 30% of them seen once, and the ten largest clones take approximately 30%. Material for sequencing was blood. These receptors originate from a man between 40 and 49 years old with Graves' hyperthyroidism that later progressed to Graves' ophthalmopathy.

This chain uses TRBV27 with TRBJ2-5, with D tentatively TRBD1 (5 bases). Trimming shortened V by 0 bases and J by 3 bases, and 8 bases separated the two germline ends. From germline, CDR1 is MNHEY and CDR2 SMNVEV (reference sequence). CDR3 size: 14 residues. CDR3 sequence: CASSLSSREETQYF. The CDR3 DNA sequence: TGTGCCAGCAGTTTATCATCCAGGGAAGAGACCCAGTACTTC.

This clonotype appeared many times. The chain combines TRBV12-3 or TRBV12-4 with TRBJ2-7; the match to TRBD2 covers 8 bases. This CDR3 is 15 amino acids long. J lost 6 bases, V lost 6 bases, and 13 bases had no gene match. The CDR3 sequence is CASSPDGAGVVEQYF. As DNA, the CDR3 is TGTGCCAGCAGCCCCGACGGAGCGGGAGTAGTCGAGCAGTACTTC.

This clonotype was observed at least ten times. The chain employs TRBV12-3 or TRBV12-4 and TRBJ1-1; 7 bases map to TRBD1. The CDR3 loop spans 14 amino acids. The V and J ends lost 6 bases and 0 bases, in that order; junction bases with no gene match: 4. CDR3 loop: CASRPTGVNTEAFF. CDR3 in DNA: TGTGCCAGCAGACCAACAGGGGTGAACACTGAAGCTTTCTTT.

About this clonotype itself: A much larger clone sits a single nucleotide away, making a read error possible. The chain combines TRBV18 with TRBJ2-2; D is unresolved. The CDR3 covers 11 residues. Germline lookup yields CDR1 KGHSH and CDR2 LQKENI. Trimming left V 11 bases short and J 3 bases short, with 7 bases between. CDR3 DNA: TGTGCCGGCTTATACACCGGGGAGCTGTTTTTT. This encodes CAGLYTGELFF.

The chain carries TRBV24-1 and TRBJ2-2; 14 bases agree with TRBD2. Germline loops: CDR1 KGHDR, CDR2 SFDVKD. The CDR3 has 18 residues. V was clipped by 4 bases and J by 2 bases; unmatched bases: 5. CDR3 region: CATSDTGLAGVNTGELFF. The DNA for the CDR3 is TGTGCCACCAGTGACACGGGACTAGCGGGAGTTAACACCGGGGAGCTGTTTTTT.

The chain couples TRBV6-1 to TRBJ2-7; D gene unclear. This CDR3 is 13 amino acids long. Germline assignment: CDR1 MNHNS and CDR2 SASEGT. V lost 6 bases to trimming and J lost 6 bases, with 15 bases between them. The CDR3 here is CASSPPGQTEQYF. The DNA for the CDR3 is TGTGCCAGCAGCCCCCCGGGTCAGACCGAGCAGTACTTC.

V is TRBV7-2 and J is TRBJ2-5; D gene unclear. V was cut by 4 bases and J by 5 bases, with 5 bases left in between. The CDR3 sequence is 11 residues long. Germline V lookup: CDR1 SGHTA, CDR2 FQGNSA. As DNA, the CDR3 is TGTGCCAGCAGCTCCCTGGAGACCCAGTACTTC. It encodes CASSSLETQYF.

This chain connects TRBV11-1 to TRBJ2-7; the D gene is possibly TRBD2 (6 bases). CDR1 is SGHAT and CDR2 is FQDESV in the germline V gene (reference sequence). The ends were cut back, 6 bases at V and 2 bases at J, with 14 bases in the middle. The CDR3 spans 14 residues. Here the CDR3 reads CASSSGVRPYEQYF. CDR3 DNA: TGTGCCAGCAGTTCGGGGGTCAGGCCCTACGAGCAGTACTTC.

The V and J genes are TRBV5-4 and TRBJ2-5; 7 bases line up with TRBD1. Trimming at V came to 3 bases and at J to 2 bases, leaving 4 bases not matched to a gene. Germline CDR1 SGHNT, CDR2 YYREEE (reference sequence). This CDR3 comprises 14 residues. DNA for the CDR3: TGTGCCAGCAGCTACGGGACAGAACAAGAGACCCAGTACTTC. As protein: CASSYGTEQETQYF. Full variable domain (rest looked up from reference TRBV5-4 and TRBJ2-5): ETGVTQSPTHLIKTRGQQVTLRCSSQSGHNTVSWYQQALGQGPQFIFQYYREEENGRGNFPPRFSGLQFPNYSSELNVNALELDDSALYLCASSYGTEQETQYFGPGTRLLVL.

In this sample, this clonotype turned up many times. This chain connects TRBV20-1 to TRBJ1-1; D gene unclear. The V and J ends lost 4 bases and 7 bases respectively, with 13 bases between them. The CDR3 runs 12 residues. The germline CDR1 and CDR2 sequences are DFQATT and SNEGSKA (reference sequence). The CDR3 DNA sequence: TGCAGTGCTACGGTGACTTCGATTGAAGCTTTCTTT. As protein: CSATVTSIEAFF.